Below are 11 T cell receptor beta chains sequenced from a single sample in a study of cytomegalovirus exposure and HLA in healthy donors. PCR primers comprised 60 Vbeta and 13 Jbeta primers. Clones were read by immunoSEQ multiplex PCR, and TCRdb kept only the in-frame ones, dropping some. The table records over 150,000 clones, more than 80% of them present only once. Source material: PBMCs. Receptors were obtained from a woman aged 25 to 39 in good health and CMV-seropositive.

The sample holds one count of this clone. The chain joins TRBV11-2 to TRBJ1-4; TRBD1 aligns across 9 bases. V lost 5 bases, J lost 8 bases, and 9 bases stayed unmatched. CDR3 length equals 15 residues. Germline V gene sequence: CDR1 SGHAT, CDR2 FQNNGV. The CDR3 coding sequence is TGTGCCAGCAGCCTTCGGACAGGGGAAGGGGAAAAACTGTTTTTT. This sequence encodes CASSLRTGEGEKLFF.

The rearrangement links TRBV5-1 to TRBJ2-7; 14 positions match TRBD2. The germline gives CDR1 SGHRS, CDR2 YFSETQ. Losses at the gene ends were 4 bases for V and 3 bases for J; bases not matched to a gene: 6. The CDR3 runs to 16 residues. In nucleotides, the CDR3 is TGCGCCAGCAGCGTGACTAGCGGGGGGGGAAACTACGAGCAGTACTTC. Translated: CASSVTSGGGNYEQYF.

This clone appeared once. The chain has TRBV15 and TRBJ2-7, with 8 positions matching TRBD1. Germline values: CDR1 LNHNV, CDR2 YYDKDF (reference sequence). The V segment lost 5 bases and the J segment 3 bases; nucleotides outside the gene matches: 6. This CDR3 has 14 residues. CDR3 nucleotides: TGTGCCACCAGCCTAAGGGACAGGAACTACGAGCAGTACTTC. Encoded protein: CATSLRDRNYEQYF.

The chain links TRBV25-1 to TRBJ1-5; D unresolved. Germline assignment: CDR1 MGHDK and CDR2 SYGVNS. The CDR3 covers 14 residues. Trimming removed 8 bases at V and 3 bases at J, with 14 bases between. The CDR3 nucleotides are TGTGCCAGCTTTCACGAGGATTCCAATCAGCCCCAGCATTTT. Protein: CASFHEDSNQPQHF.

This rearrangement joins TRBV5-5 to TRBJ1-6; D perhaps matches TRBD1 (6 bases). This CDR3 spans 15 amino acids. Germline V gene lookup returns CDR1 SGHKS and CDR2 YYEKEE (reference sequence). V was clipped by 4 bases and J by 7 bases, with 15 bases between them. The CDR3 here is CASSPPPGANSPLHF. In DNA, the CDR3 is TGTGCCAGCAGCCCTCCTCCAGGGGCGAATTCACCCCTCCACTTT.

This chain uses TRBV7-8 with TRBJ2-7; D perhaps matches TRBD1 (5 bases). The germline V gene has CDR1 SGHVS and CDR2 FQNEAQ. CDR3 size: 13 residues. DNA of the CDR3: TGTTTTTTCAAGCTGGGGCCGGCCTACGAGCAGTACTTC. As protein: CFFKLGPAYEQYF.

The chain carries TRBV4-3 and TRBJ1-4, with D uncertain. Germline V gene data show CDR1 as LGHNA and CDR2 as YSLEER. Trimming removed 2 bases from V and 5 bases from J, with 9 bases in between. This CDR3 has 14 amino acids. CDR3 amino acids: CASSQLGGNEKLFF. CDR3 nucleotide sequence: TGCGCCAGCAGCCAATTAGGAGGGAATGAAAAACTGTTTTTT.

In its sample, this clone was seen a few times. The chain joins TRBV27 to TRBJ2-1, with D unresolved. The CDR3 contains 15 residues. Germline values: CDR1 MNHEY, CDR2 SMNVEV (reference sequence). The V and J ends lost 4 bases and 2 bases respectively, with 12 bases between them. The CDR3 loop is CASSWASLTYNEQFF. The DNA for the CDR3 is TGTGCCAGCAGTTGGGCCAGCCTAACCTACAATGAGCAGTTCTTC.

The rearrangement links TRBV5-1 to TRBJ2-7; D remains ambiguous. The V gene lost 2 bases and the J gene lost 5 bases, with 11 bases spanning the gap. Per germline, CDR1 SGHRS and CDR2 YFSETQ. The CDR3 runs 13 residues. CDR3 nucleotide sequence: TGCGCCAGCAGCTTACCCTCCTACCACGAGCAGTACTTC. Its protein product is CASSLPSYHEQYF. Full variable domain (missing parts from reference TRBV5-1 and TRBJ2-7): KAGVTQTPRYLIKTRGQQVTLSCSPISGHRSVSWYQQTPGQGLQFLFEYFSETQRNKGNFPGRFSGRQFSNSRSEMNVSTLELGDSALYLCASSLPSYHEQYFGPGTRLTVT.

The J gene is TRBJ2-1, the V gene TRBV6-5; 9 nucleotides agree with TRBD2. V lost 6 bases, J lost 8 bases, and 8 bases stayed unmatched. The CDR3 totals 14 residues. Germline V lookup: CDR1 MNHEY, CDR2 SVGAGI. CDR3 nucleotide sequence: TGTGCCAGCAGGTGGCGGGGGGGCTTTGATGAGCAGTTCTTC. Residues: CASRWRGGFDEQFF.

CDR3 protein: CASSLVPGQGNGYTF. The CDR3 nucleotides are TGCGCCAGCAGCTTGGTCCCGGGACAGGGGAATGGCTACACCTTC. This chain joins TRBV5-1 and TRBJ1-2, with TRBD1 identical over 10 bases. The CDR3 has 15 amino acids. J lost 6 bases, V lost 0 bases, and 5 bases had no gene match. CDR1 and CDR2 (germline): SGHRS, YFSETQ.